This T cell receptor beta chain was recorded in a study of blood T cell repertoires in COVID-19. Across the study: Sites across the United States, Italy and Spain contributed samples from acute and convalescent COVID-19. The cDNA or gDNA used as material had been derived from T cells, B-cell-depleted T cells, or PBMCs.

Germline V CDR1 and CDR2: SGDLS, YYNGEE. CDR3 length: 15 residues. Trimming took off 0 bases at V and 3 bases at J, with 10 bases between the two ends. Original analysis: Amplification with reference gene primers provided the estimates of nucleated cell counts. Using immunoSEQ multiplex PCR, the repertoire was profiled, and TCRdb retains in-frame clones only, with some absent. V and J calls and clone size come straight from that table; D and trimming were deduced from the DNA. This table holds some 20,000 clones, about 90% found once. The chain is built from TRBV9 and TRBJ1-5, with TRBD1 as a possible D gene (5 bases). Sequencing was carried out using peripheral blood. The TCR comes from a human donor in a cohort sampled during active COVID-19. The CDR3 nucleotides are TGTGCCAGCAGCGTAGCGTGGGGCCCCAATCAGCCCCAGCATTTT. This gives the protein CASSVAWGPNQPQHF.